Each of the 28 T cell receptor beta chains below was sequenced from the same sample in a study of shared clonotypes between healthy human individuals. Libraries were prepared by immunoSEQ multiplex PCR; TCRdb keeps only in-frame clonotypes and omits some of them. The table includes some 2,000,000 clones, nearly 97% detected once. Source material: naive CD4+ T cells sorted from blood. Documented subset: CD45RA+ positively selected. Source of these receptors: a man younger than 35 in good health.

This chain links TRBV28 with TRBJ1-1, with 8 bases that match TRBD1. Germline trimming cut 1 base from V and 1 base from J; bases unmatched to any gene: 5. Germline loops: CDR1 MDHEN, CDR2 SYDVKM. This CDR3 has 16 amino acids. CDR3 in amino acids: CASSLFPGTGNTEAFF. CDR3 nucleotides: TGTGCCAGCAGTTTATTCCCAGGGACAGGGAACACTGAAGCTTTCTTT.

The chain is built from TRBV19 and TRBJ2-7; 7 nucleotides agree with TRBD2. This CDR3 has 14 residues. The germline CDR1 and CDR2 sequences are LNHDA and SQIVND (reference sequence). V was clipped by 7 bases and J by 6 bases; unmatched bases: 12. CDR3 bases: TGTGCCAGTAAACGGGCCGGGACTACTATCGAGCAGTACTTC. It specifies CASKRAGTTIEQYF.

V and J are TRBV5-1 and TRBJ1-1; 7 positions match TRBD1. Germline V gene sequence: CDR1 SGHRS, CDR2 YFSETQ. V was clipped by 0 bases and J by 0 bases; unmatched bases: 5. The CDR3 has 16 residues. The CDR3 bases are TGCGCCAGCAGCTTGGAGGCCAGGGGGTTGAACACTGAAGCTTTCTTT. It specifies CASSLEARGLNTEAFF.

The chain joins TRBV6-5 to TRBJ1-2; 7 bases are shared with TRBD1. Germline assignment: CDR1 MNHEY and CDR2 SVGAGI. The V and J ends lost 5 bases and 4 bases, in that order; junction bases with no gene match: 7. CDR3 length: 14 amino acids. CDR3 bases: TGTGCCAGCAGTGACCGACAGGGCTTCTATGGCTACACCTTC. Amino acid sequence: CASSDRQGFYGYTF.

The chain combines TRBV10-3 with TRBJ1-2; tentative D call: TRBD1 (6 bases). Between the trimmed V and J ends, which lost 2 bases and 7 bases, there was a span of 14 bases. CDR1 and CDR2 (germline): ENHRY, SYGVKD. There are 14 residues in the CDR3. In nucleotides, the CDR3 is TGTGCCATCAGTGAGATACAGGGTGTCGGTGGCTACACCTTC. It yields the protein CAISEIQGVGGYTF.

The genes are TRBV7-2 and TRBJ2-1; possibly TRBD2 for D (5 bases). From germline, CDR1 is SGHTA and CDR2 FQGNSA. Trimming cost V 1 base and J 6 bases, with 13 bases left between them. The CDR3 consists of 15 residues. The CDR3 loop is CASSLGGSVFNEQFF. CDR3 nucleotides: TGTGCCAGCAGCTTAGGCGGGTCTGTCTTCAATGAGCAGTTCTTC.

Notes on this clone: Other DNA sequences in this specimen translate into the identical CDR3. V is TRBV29-1 and J is TRBJ2-5; possibly TRBD2 for D (6 bases). CDR3 length: 12 amino acids. Germline CDR1 reads SQVTM; CDR2 reads ANQGSEA. The V end was cut by 4 bases, the J end by 2 bases, with 8 bases between. In DNA form, the CDR3 reads TGCAGCGTTGCAGGACTACAAGAGACCCAGTACTTC. This encodes CSVAGLQETQYF.

The chain employs TRBV5-1 and TRBJ2-1; 9 bases fit TRBD2. Germline CDR1 SGHRS, CDR2 YFSETQ. The V and J ends lost 2 bases and 4 bases, in that order; junction bases with no gene match: 7. The CDR3 runs 16 residues. CDR3 sequence (DNA): TGCGCCAGCAGCTTCCTTCCTAGCGGGAATTACAATGAGCAGTTCTTC. Protein: CASSFLPSGNYNEQFF.

The V and J genes are TRBV4-3 and TRBJ2-5; D unclear. This CDR3 is built from 13 residues. Per the germline V gene, CDR1 is LGHNA and CDR2 is YSLEER. Trimming took off 2 bases at V and 5 bases at J, with 9 bases between the two ends. The CDR3: CASSQLDGETQYF. The DNA for the CDR3 is TGCGCCAGCAGCCAATTAGATGGGGAGACCCAGTACTTC.

This chain connects TRBV6-1 to TRBJ2-5, with no clear D. The CDR3 runs 14 residues. Germline CDR1 and CDR2: MNHNS and SASEGT. V lost 2 bases, J lost 5 bases, and 12 bases lay in between. CDR3 nucleotide sequence: TGTGCCAGCAGTGAAAGACCCCCGCCGGAGACCCAGTACTTC. This gives the protein CASSERPPPETQYF.

The chain has TRBV29-1 and TRBJ2-1; 10 nucleotides match TRBD2. Germline V gene data show CDR1 as SQVTM and CDR2 as ANQGSEA. The V and J ends lost 7 bases and 3 bases, in that order; junction bases with no gene match: 9. The CDR3 has 15 residues. The CDR3 loop is CSAAPTSGFYNEQFF. CDR3 nucleotides: TGCAGCGCAGCACCGACTAGCGGGTTCTACAATGAGCAGTTCTTC.

This clone has only a few counts. The chain is built from TRBV19 and TRBJ2-2, with D tentatively TRBD2 (6 bases). Deletions cut 4 bases from V and 6 bases from J, with 15 bases between. The CDR3 spans 15 residues. Germline values: CDR1 LNHDA, CDR2 SQIVND (reference sequence). The CDR3 protein is CASSRIREWAGELFF. The CDR3 bases are TGTGCCAGTAGTAGAATTCGGGAGTGGGCCGGGGAGCTGTTTTTT.

The chain recombines TRBV29-1 with TRBJ1-1; 11 nucleotides align to TRBD1. CDR1 is SQVTM, CDR2 ANQGSEA, per germline. The CDR3 has 15 residues. V dropped 3 bases and J dropped 4; count of bases not matched to a gene: 7. The CDR3 here is CSVDNAGTGGTEAFF. CDR3 nucleotide sequence: TGCAGCGTTGACAATGCCGGGACAGGGGGCACTGAAGCTTTCTTT.

With regard to this clone: Other DNA sequences of this sample code for an identical CDR3. This chain uses TRBV6-5 with TRBJ2-7; 8 nucleotides line up with TRBD1. Germline trimming cut 6 bases from V and 3 bases from J; bases unmatched to any gene: 4. This CDR3 has 13 amino acids. The germline V gene encodes CDR1 MNHEY and CDR2 SVGAGI. CDR3 sequence: CASSRDRGYEQYF. The CDR3, as DNA: TGTGCCAGCAGCCGAGACAGGGGCTACGAGCAGTACTTC.

This sequence joins TRBV5-5 and TRBJ1-1; D is perhaps TRBD1 (5 bases). Between the trimmed V and J ends, which lost 4 bases and 3 bases, there was a span of 13 bases. The CDR3 has 14 residues. Germline CDR1 SGHKS, CDR2 YYEKEE (reference sequence). The CDR3 sequence is CASSRQTRDTEAFF. The CDR3 nucleotides read TGTGCCAGCAGCAGACAGACCCGGGACACTGAAGCTTTCTTT.

The chain is built from TRBV11-2 and TRBJ2-1; possible D gene TRBD1, 5 bases. This CDR3 comprises 13 residues. Germline CDR1 is SGHAT and CDR2 is FQNNGV. The V end was cut by 5 bases, the J end by 1 base, with 6 bases between. The CDR3 loop is CASSRQSYNEQFF. CDR3 nucleotides: TGTGCCAGCAGCAGACAGTCCTACAATGAGCAGTTCTTC. The variable domain in full, completed from reference TRBV11-2 and TRBJ2-1, reads EAGVAQSPRYKIIEKRQSVAFWCNPISGHATLYWYQQILGQGPKLLIQFQNNGVVDDSQLPKDRFSAERLKGVDSTLKIQPAKLEDSAVYLCASSRQSYNEQFFGPGTRLTVL.

Turning to this clone: The same CDR3 is also encoded by other DNA sequences in this sample. This sequence joins TRBV5-1 and TRBJ1-6; weak D call: TRBD1 (6 bases). CDR3 length: 15 amino acids. V shed 0 bases and J shed 8 bases, with 12 bases lying between them. Looked up from germline, CDR1 is SGHRS and CDR2 is YFSETQ. The CDR3 is CASSLAGQRYSPLHF. CDR3 bases: TGCGCCAGCAGCTTGGCCGGACAGCGTTATTCACCCCTCCACTTT.

This clone was seen once. The chain has TRBV9 and TRBJ2-7, with D possibly being TRBD1 (6 bases). Per germline, CDR1 SGDLS and CDR2 YYNGEE. This CDR3 region has 15 residues. V shed 5 bases and J shed 0 bases, with 15 bases lying between them. CDR3 DNA sequence: TGTGCCAGCAGTCCTTCCGGGACATTCTCCTACGAGCAGTACTTC. Amino acids: CASSPSGTFSYEQYF.

V gene TRBV18 combines with J gene TRBJ2-7; TRBD1 matches 10 bases. The CDR3 loop spans 15 amino acids. The V gene end was trimmed by 3 bases and the J gene end by 6 bases; junction bases not matched to a gene: 8. The germline V gene encodes CDR1 KGHSH and CDR2 LQKENI. The chain's CDR3 is CASSPLPGTGAEQYF. As DNA, the CDR3 is TGTGCCAGCTCACCCTTACCGGGGACAGGGGCCGAGCAGTACTTC.

The chain carries TRBV28 and TRBJ2-2; no reliable D call. The CDR3 loop spans 15 amino acids. Trimming took 3 bases from V and 6 from J, leaving 14 bases between them. CDR1 is MDHEN and CDR2 is SYDVKM in the germline V gene. CDR3 region: CASSFGITAAGELFF. The CDR3 DNA is TGTGCCAGCAGTTTCGGTATAACGGCGGCCGGGGAGCTGTTTTTT.

This clone appeared a single time. The chain is built from TRBV19 and TRBJ2-5; 11 bases line up with TRBD2. J was trimmed by 7 bases and V by 3 bases; bases with no gene match: 7. The CDR3 is 15 residues long. Germline CDR1 and CDR2: LNHDA and SQIVND (reference sequence). The CDR3 DNA is TGTGCCAGTAGTATCCCGGGACTAGCGGAAGGGACCCAGTACTTC. Residues: CASSIPGLAEGTQYF. Combining the CDR3 with reference TRBV19 and TRBJ2-5 gives the whole variable domain DGGITQSPKYLFRKEGQNVTLSCEQNLNHDAMYWYRQDPGQGLRLIYYSQIVNDFQKGDIAEGYSVSREKKESFPLTVTSAQKNPTAFYLCASSIPGLAEGTQYFGPGTRLLVL.

This clone was counted a single time. The rearrangement uses TRBV5-1 and TRBJ2-2; the D is unclear. Germline V lookup: CDR1 SGHRS, CDR2 YFSETQ. The V gene lost 1 base and the J gene lost 1 base, with 5 bases spanning the gap. The CDR3 covers 14 residues. The CDR3 loop is CASSLYRNTGELFF. In DNA, the CDR3 is TGCGCCAGCAGCTTGTATCGGAACACCGGGGAGCTGTTTTTT. Full variable domain (missing parts from reference TRBV5-1 and TRBJ2-2): KAGVTQTPRYLIKTRGQQVTLSCSPISGHRSVSWYQQTPGQGLQFLFEYFSETQRNKGNFPGRFSGRQFSNSRSEMNVSTLELGDSALYLCASSLYRNTGELFFGEGSRLTVL.

The chain recombines TRBV18 with TRBJ2-5; no definite D call. This CDR3 contains 16 residues. Trimming stripped 3 bases from V and 2 bases from J, with 16 bases between. Germline CDR1 reads KGHSH; CDR2 reads LQKENI. DNA of the CDR3: TGTGCCAGCTCACCCCCCTTCTCCTCGGGTCAAGAGACCCAGTACTTC. This gives the protein CASSPPFSSGQETQYF.

V usage is TRBV10-1 and J usage is TRBJ2-1; 10 bases fit TRBD2. This CDR3 is built from 15 residues. CDR1 is WNHNN, CDR2 SYGVQD, per germline (reference sequence). V shed 3 bases, J shed 7 bases, and the junction held 6 bases outside the gene matches. The CDR3 is CASSEAGGPGNEQFF. The CDR3 coding sequence is TGCGCCAGCAGTGAAGCGGGAGGGCCCGGGAATGAGCAGTTCTTC.

CDR3 in amino acids: CALQGPNSYEQYF. In nucleotides, the CDR3 is TGTGCCCTACAGGGCCCCAACTCCTACGAGCAGTACTTC. The chain carries TRBV30 and TRBJ2-7, with D perhaps TRBD1 (6 bases). V was cut by 8 bases and J by 0 bases, with 14 bases left in between. The CDR3 totals 13 residues. The germline CDR1 and CDR2 sequences are GTSNPN and SVGIG (reference sequence).

This sequence joins TRBV18 and TRBJ2-7; D not certain. The V end was cut by 6 bases, the J end by 7 bases, with 19 bases between. This CDR3 has 14 amino acids. The germline CDR1 and CDR2 sequences are KGHSH and LQKENI. The CDR3 loop is CASSRSSPTVEQYF. CDR3 bases: TGTGCCAGCTCGCGGTCCTCACCGACCGTGGAGCAGTACTTC.

J is TRBJ1-2 and V is TRBV25-1, with 7 bases aligning to TRBD1. CDR1 and CDR2 (germline): MGHDK, SYGVNS. The CDR3 spans 15 residues. J was trimmed by 3 bases and V by 2 bases; bases with no gene match: 6. The CDR3: CASSERNRGHYGYTF. The CDR3 nucleotides are TGTGCCAGCAGTGAAAGGAACAGGGGTCACTATGGCTACACCTTC.

V and J are TRBV6-1 and TRBJ2-1; 13 nucleotides match TRBD2. The CDR3 loop spans 14 amino acids. The ends lost 7 bases at V and 5 bases at J; junction bases unmatched: 2. The germline CDR1 and CDR2 sequences are MNHNS and SASEGT. CDR3 in DNA: TGTGCCAGCAACGGACTAGCGGGGGACAATGAGCAGTTCTTC. As protein: CASNGLAGDNEQFF.